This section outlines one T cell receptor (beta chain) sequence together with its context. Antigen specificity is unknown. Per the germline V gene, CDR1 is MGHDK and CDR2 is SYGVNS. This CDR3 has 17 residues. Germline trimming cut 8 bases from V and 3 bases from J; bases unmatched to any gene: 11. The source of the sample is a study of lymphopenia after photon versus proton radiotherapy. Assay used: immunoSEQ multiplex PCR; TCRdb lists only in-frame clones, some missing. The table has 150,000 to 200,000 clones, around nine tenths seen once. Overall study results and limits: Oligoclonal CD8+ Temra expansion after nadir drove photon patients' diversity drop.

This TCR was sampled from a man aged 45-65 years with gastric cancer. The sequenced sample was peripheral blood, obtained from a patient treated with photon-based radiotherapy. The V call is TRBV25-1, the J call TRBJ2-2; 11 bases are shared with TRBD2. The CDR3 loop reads CASRGASGRWDTGELFF. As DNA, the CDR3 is TGTGCCAGCCGGGGGGCTAGCGGGAGGTGGGACACCGGGGAGCTGTTTTTT.